One sample yielded the 2 T cell receptor beta chains listed below, sequenced in a study of control samples from healthy donors and cancer patients. Here immunoSEQ multiplex PCR was the method, and the copy in TCRdb shows in-frame clones only, minus some. The sample holds around 110,000 clones; 70% to 90% are singletons and the top ten take over 2%. Sequenced: blood. These TCRs come from a woman in her sixties or seventies in good health.

This rearrangement joins TRBV5-1 to TRBJ1-2; 8 bases are a match to TRBD1. Trimming removed 4 bases from V and 4 bases from J; junction bases left unmatched: 12. CDR3 length: 16 amino acids. Germline-derived CDR1 and CDR2 are SGHRS and YFSETQ. The CDR3, as DNA: TGCGCCAGCAGCCTAAACTCAGGGGGCCTTAGCTATGGCTACACCTTC. Translating it yields CASSLNSGGLSYGYTF.

This clone has only one observation. This chain uses TRBV5-1 with TRBJ1-1, with TRBD1 as a possible D gene (6 bases). Trimming took off 0 bases at V and 4 bases at J, with 13 bases between the two ends. Per the germline V gene, CDR1 is SGHRS and CDR2 is YFSETQ. The CDR3 is 15 residues long. CDR3 bases: TGCGCCAGCAGCTTGGGGGGGCTTGTTGGCACTGAAGCTTTCTTT. Translation gives CASSLGGLVGTEAFF.